This TCR beta chain emerged from a study of blood T cells in healthy people across ages. Points on this clonotype: Antigen unknown.

Together with a sample-barcoded 5' primer, a J-beta primer mix was included in a second PCR lasting roughly 6 to 12 cycles. Via MiXCR, TCRdb re-called the 5' RACE reads, giving one row per CDR3 protein. The sample has hundreds of thousands of distinct CDR3 sequences; more than 55% are singletons. Study results and limitations: Among long-lived donors, naive CD4+ cells were more numerous and diversity higher than in aged donors.

The extraction recovered at least 6 micrograms of total RNA per sample. This TCR was sampled from a man aged 35-49 years in good health. Specimen: blood.

The CDR3 loop is CASSLEVVADTQYF. The CDR3 DNA follows: TGTGCCAGCAGCTTAGAGGTTGTGGCGGATACGCAGTATTTT. This chain uses TRBV7-9 with TRBJ2-3, with D hard to call. CDR1 is SEHNR and CDR2 is FQNEAQ in the germline V gene (reference sequence). The V end lost 1 base, the J end lost 6 bases, and 11 bases lay between the germline ends. The length of the CDR3 is 14 residues.